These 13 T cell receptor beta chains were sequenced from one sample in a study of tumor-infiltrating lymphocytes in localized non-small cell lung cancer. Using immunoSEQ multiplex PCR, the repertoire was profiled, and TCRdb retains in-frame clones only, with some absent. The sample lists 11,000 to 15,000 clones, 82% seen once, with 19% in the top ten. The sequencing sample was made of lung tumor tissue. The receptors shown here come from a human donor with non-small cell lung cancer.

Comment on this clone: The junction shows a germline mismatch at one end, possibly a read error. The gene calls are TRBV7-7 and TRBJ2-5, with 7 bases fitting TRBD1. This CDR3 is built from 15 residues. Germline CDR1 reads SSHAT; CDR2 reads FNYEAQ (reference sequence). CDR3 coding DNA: TGTGCTAGCAGCTTAGGGGCCGGGACAGAAGAGACCCAGTACTTC. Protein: CASSLGAGTEETQYF.

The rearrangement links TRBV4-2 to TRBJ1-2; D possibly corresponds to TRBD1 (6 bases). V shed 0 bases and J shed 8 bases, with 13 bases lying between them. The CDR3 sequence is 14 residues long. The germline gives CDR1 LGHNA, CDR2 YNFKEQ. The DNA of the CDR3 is TGTGCCAGCAGCCAAGATCAGGCAGGGGAGGGCTACACCTTC. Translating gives CASSQDQAGEGYTF.

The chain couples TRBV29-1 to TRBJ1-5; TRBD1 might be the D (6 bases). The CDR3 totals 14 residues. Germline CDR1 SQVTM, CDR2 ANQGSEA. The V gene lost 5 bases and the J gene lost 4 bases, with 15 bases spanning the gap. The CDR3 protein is CSVRTVDPNQPQHF. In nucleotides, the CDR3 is TGCAGCGTTAGGACAGTGGATCCGAATCAGCCCCAGCATTTT.

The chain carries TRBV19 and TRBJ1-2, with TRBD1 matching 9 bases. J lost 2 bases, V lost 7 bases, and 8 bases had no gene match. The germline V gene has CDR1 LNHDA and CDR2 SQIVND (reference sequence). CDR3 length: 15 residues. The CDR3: CASIDPGQGNYGYTF. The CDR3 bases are TGTGCCAGTATCGACCCGGGACAGGGAAACTATGGCTACACCTTC.

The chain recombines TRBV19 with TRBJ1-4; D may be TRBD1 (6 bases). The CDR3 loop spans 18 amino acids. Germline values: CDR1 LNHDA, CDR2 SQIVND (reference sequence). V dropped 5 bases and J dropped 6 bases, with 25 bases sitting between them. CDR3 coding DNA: TGTGCCAGTAGTCCCCACTCCACTTCACAGGGAATGGATGAAAAACTGTTTTTT. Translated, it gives CASSPHSTSQGMDEKLFF.

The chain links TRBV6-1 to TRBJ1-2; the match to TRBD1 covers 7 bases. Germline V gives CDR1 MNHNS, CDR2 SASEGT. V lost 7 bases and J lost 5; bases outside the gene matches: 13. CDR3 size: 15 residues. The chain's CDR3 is CASTLRGGQSYGYTF. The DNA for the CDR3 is TGTGCCAGCACCTTAAGGGGGGGACAGTCGTATGGCTACACCTTC.

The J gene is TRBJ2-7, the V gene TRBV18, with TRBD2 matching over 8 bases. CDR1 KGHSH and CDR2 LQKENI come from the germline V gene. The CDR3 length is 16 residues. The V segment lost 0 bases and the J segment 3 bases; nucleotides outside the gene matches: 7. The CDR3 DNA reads TGTGCCAGCTCACCACCGGAGAGCGGGGGATTCTACGAGCAGTACTTC. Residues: CASSPPESGGFYEQYF.

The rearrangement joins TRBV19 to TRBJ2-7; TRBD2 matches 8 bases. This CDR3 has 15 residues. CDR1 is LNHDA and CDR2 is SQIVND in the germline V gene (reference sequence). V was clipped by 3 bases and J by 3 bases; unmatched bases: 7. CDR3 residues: CASSIRGGRGYEQYF. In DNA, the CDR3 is TGTGCCAGTAGTATTCGGGGGGGTAGAGGCTACGAGCAGTACTTC.

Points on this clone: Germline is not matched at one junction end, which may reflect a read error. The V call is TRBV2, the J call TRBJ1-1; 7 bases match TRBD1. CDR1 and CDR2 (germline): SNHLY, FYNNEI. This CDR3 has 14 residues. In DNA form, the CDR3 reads TGTGCCAGCAGAGAAGACAGGGTGTCTACTGAAGCTTTCTTT. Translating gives CASREDRVSTEAFF.

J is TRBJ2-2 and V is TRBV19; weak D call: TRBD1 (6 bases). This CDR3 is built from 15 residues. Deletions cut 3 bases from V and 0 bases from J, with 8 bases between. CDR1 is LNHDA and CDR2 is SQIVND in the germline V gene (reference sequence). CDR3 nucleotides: TGTGCCAGTAGTATGTCAGGGGCGAACACCGGGGAGCTGTTTTTT. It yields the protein CASSMSGANTGELFF. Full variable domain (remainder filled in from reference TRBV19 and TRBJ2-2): DGGITQSPKYLFRKEGQNVTLSCEQNLNHDAMYWYRQDPGQGLRLIYYSQIVNDFQKGDIAEGYSVSREKKESFPLTVTSAQKNPTAFYLCASSMSGANTGELFFGEGSRLTVL.

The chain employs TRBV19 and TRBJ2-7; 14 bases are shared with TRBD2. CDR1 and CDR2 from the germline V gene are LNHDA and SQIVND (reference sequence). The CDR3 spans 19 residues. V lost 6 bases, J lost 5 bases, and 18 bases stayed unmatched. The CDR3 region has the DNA TGTGCCAGTAGCCCCCGTCCGGGACTAGCGGGAGTTTTGGGCAACGAGCAGTACTTC. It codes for CASSPRPGLAGVLGNEQYF.

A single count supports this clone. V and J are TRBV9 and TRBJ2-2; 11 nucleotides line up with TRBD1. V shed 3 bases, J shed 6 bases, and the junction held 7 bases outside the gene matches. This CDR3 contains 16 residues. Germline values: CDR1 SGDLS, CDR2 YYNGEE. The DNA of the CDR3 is TGTGCCAGCAGCGCCAATTCGGGACAGGGGGCCGGGGAGCTGTTTTTT. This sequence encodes CASSANSGQGAGELFF.

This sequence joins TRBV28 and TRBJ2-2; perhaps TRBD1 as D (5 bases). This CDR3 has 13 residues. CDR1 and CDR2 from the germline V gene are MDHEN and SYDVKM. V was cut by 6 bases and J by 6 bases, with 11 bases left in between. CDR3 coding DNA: TGTGCCAGCAGACCTCAGGGTCCCGGGGAGCTGTTTTTT. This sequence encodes CASRPQGPGELFF.